This TCR beta chain comes out of a study of radiotherapy plus CTLA-4 blockade in lung cancer. A remark on this clone: Its cognate antigen is unknown.

General study points: Radiotherapy with ipilimumab was followed by blood expansion of tumor-derived clones. How blood T cell clones changed early, along with interferon-beta, reportedly forecast response best.

Using immunoSEQ multiplex PCR, the repertoire was profiled, and TCRdb retains in-frame clones only, with some absent. The table shows fewer than 90,000 clones, with roughly 80% occurring only once. The CDR3 is 14 amino acids. The V segment lost 6 bases and the J segment 4 bases; nucleotides outside the gene matches: 6. Germline assignment: CDR1 SQVTM and CDR2 ANQGSEA. Focal radiation was given together with CTLA-4 blockade (ipilimumab) to patients with chemo-refractory metastatic non-small-cell lung cancer. The chain links TRBV29-1 to TRBJ1-4, with 9 bases lining up with TRBD1. The source of this sequence is a human donor with non-small cell lung cancer who had stable disease on radiotherapy plus ipilimumab. Sample: peripheral blood, taken from a patient treated with radiotherapy plus ipilimumab. This chain's CDR3 is CSVSQGASNEKLFF. CDR3 nucleotide sequence: TGCAGCGTCTCACAGGGGGCAAGTAATGAAAAACTGTTTTTT. The variable domain in full, completed from reference TRBV29-1 and TRBJ1-4, reads SAVISQKPSRDICQRGTSLTIQCQVDSQVTMMFWYRQQPGQSLTLIATANQGSEATYESGFVIDKFPISRPNLTFSTLTVSNMSPEDSSIYLCSVSQGASNEKLFFGSGTQLSVL.